This is a list of T cell receptor beta chains from one sample in a study of blood T cell repertoires in COVID-19. The assay was immunoSEQ multiplex PCR, and TCRdb's table has in-frame clones only and misses some. The sample carries some 120,000 clones, nearly 90% recorded once. Sequenced sample: peripheral blood. All receptors derive from a woman over 75 with acute or convalescent COVID-19. The CDR3 runs from the conserved cysteine through the conserved F or W. The D gene is left open where the match is weak. Part of the rows lack a size; the others show once, few, many or a class for expanded clones.

V,D,J,size,DNA,CDR3
TRBV5-1,-,TRBJ1-1,-,TGCGCCAGCAGCTTAGGCGGTGGCACTGAAGCTTTCTTT,CASSLGGGTEAFF
TRBV29-1,-,TRBJ2-1,-,TGCAGCGTTGACAGTTACAATGAGCAGTTCTTC,CSVDSYNEQFF
TRBV28,TRBD1,TRBJ1-2,-,TGTGCCACCGACTCTTCCGGGACAGACTATGGCTACACCTTC,CATDSSGTDYGYTF
TRBV5-1,-,TRBJ1-1,-,TGCGCCAGCAGCTCAACCGGGGGGGTGAACACTGAAGCTTTCTTT,CASSSTGGVNTEAFF
TRBV5-1,TRBD1,TRBJ2-1,-,TGCGCCAGCAGCTTGCGAACAGGGGGCGTAAGCAATGAGCAGTTCTTC,CASSLRTGGVSNEQFF
TRBV19,-,TRBJ2-3,-,TGTGCCAGTAGCGGAGATACGCAGTATTTT,CASSGDTQYF
TRBV3-1/TRBV3-2,-,TRBJ1-2,-,TGTGCCAGCAGCCAAGACCTTTCTGGCAGGGGTGATGGCTACACCTTC,CASSQDLSGRGDGYTF
TRBV15,-,TRBJ1-5,-,TGTGCCACCAGCAGGGGAGGAGGGAATCAGCCCCAGCATTTT,CATSRGGGNQPQHF
TRBV3-1/TRBV3-2,TRBD1,TRBJ1-2,-,TGTGCCAGCAGCCAGGACAGGGGGACCGGCTACACCTTC,CASSQDRGTGYTF
TRBV12-2,-,TRBJ2-5,-,TGTGCAAGTCGCTTAGAGGCTAGCGGGAGAGGCGAGACCCAGTACTTC,CASRLEASGRGETQYF
TRBV19,-,TRBJ1-5,-,TGTGCCGCTAGTAAAGGGGCTTGGCAGCCCCAGCATTTT,CAASKGAWQPQHF
TRBV15,TRBD1,TRBJ1-5,-,TGTGCCACCAGCAGAGGACAGGGTTTCAATCAGCCCCAGCATTTT,CATSRGQGFNQPQHF
TRBV4-1,-,TRBJ1-3,once,TGCGCCAGCAGCCAAGATTATGGGGGGTTCTCTGGAAACACCATATATTTT,CASSQDYGGFSGNTIYF
TRBV6-6,-,TRBJ1-2,-,TGTGCCAGCAGTTACAGAACAGGGACCTATGGCTACACCTTC,CASSYRTGTYGYTF
TRBV10-1,TRBD1,TRBJ1-6,-,TGCGCCAGCAGTTGGACAGGAGAAAATTCACCCCTCCACTTT,CASSWTGENSPLHF
TRBV9,-,TRBJ2-7,-,TGTGCCAGCAGCGGACATACATCCTACGAGCAGTACTTC,CASSGHTSYEQYF
TRBV6-5,-,TRBJ2-1,once,TGTGCCAGCAGTTCATACCGGGACAATGAGCAGTTCTTC,CASSSYRDNEQFF
TRBV3-1/TRBV3-2,-,TRBJ1-6,-,TGTGCCAGCAGACCGGACAGAGCTTCACCCCTCCACTTT,CASRPDRASPLHF
TRBV7-2,TRBD2,TRBJ2-7,once,TGTGCCAGCAGCACGTTAGCGGGGGGCTCCTACGAGCAGTACTTC,CASSTLAGGSYEQYF
TRBV3-1/TRBV3-2,-,TRBJ2-2,-,TGTGCCAGCAGCCAATCAGGGGAAGCCGGGGAGCTGTTTTTT,CASSQSGEAGELFF
TRBV5-4,-,TRBJ1-2,-,TGTGCCAGCAGCACAGACTATTATGGCTACACCTTC,CASSTDYYGYTF
TRBV2,-,TRBJ1-5,-,TGTGCCAGCAACCCCCAGGGAGGTCAGCCCCAGCATTTT,CASNPQGGQPQHF
TRBV19,TRBD1,TRBJ2-2,-,TGTGCCAGTAGTATTGGCAGGGGGCTGCCCGGGGAGCTGTTTTTT,CASSIGRGLPGELFF
TRBV3-1/TRBV3-2,-,TRBJ1-6,-,TGTGCCAGCAGCCAAGGTTTAGATACGAGGATTTTT,CASSQGLDTRIF
TRBV7-3,TRBD1,TRBJ2-7,-,TGTGCCAGCAGCTTAACGTACCGGGACAGGGACGAGCAGTACTTC,CASSLTYRDRDEQYF
TRBV29-1,-,TRBJ1-5,-,TGCAGCGTTGGTGTCGGGGGGCGCGGTCAGCCCCAGCATTTT,CSVGVGGRGQPQHF
TRBV5-4,TRBD2,TRBJ2-5,-,TGTGCCAGCAGCTTGGAGCGGGAGTGGGAGACCCAGTACTTC,CASSLEREWETQYF